This TCR beta chain was sequenced for a study of CD8 T cells in ankylosing spondylitis. Study results and limitations: The study looked at matched synovial fluid samples from ankylosing spondylitis patients. Disease-linked clones were reported to be significantly enriched there. Within peripheral blood, clones linked to disease were CD8+ and relatively rare. For ankylosing spondylitis blood, a TCR beta motif of several highly homologous variants appeared characteristic.

TCRdb independently ran MiXCR on the 5' RACE reads; one entry per CDR3 protein. The sample lists about 360,000 distinct CDR3 sequences, 20% to 25% occurring once. After removal of 5 bases from V and 5 bases from J, the junction contained 8 bases not matched to a gene. The CDR3 is made up of 14 amino acids. The table lists this clonotype with a few counts. Its antigen is currently unknown. The genes are TRBV12-3 or TRBV12-4 and TRBJ2-5; 7 bases map to TRBD2. Sequencing was done on a sample of blood, either unsorted or a sorted T cell fraction (not recorded which). The sequence came from a male donor with ankylosing spondylitis or in good health (not recorded which). CDR3 region: CASSPRGSGETQYF. The CDR3 nucleotides are TGTGCCAGCAGTCCCCGGGGTAGCGGGGAGACCCAGTACTTC.